The 10 T cell receptor beta chains below all came from one sample that was sequenced in a study of blood T cells in healthy people across ages. A second PCR of 7 to 11 cycles used a sample-barcoded 5' primer and a J-beta primer mix. TCRdb re-analysed the 5' RACE reads in MiXCR, keeping a single row per CDR3 protein. The sample yields around 1,500,000 distinct CDR3 sequences, 28% seen once. Sequenced material: blood. These receptor sequences come from a woman in her twenties or thirties in good health.

This clonotype was counted only a few times. The chain combines TRBV7-2 with TRBJ1-5; D not resolved. Deletions cut 4 bases from V and 0 bases from J, with 13 bases between. Germline CDR1 reads SGHTA; CDR2 reads FQGNSA. The length of the CDR3 is 16 residues. This CDR3 reads CASSSPYDYSNQPQHF. The CDR3 coding sequence is TGTGCCAGCAGCTCCCCATACGATTATAGCAATCAGCCCCAGCATTTT.

A few counts support this clonotype. V usage is TRBV30 and J usage is TRBJ1-2; D call uncertain. Per germline, CDR1 GTSNPN and CDR2 SVGIG (reference sequence). Trimming took 0 bases from V and 5 from J, leaving 10 bases between them. The CDR3 spans 13 residues. The CDR3 region is CAWSVRQLYGYTF. The CDR3 DNA reads TGTGCCTGGAGTGTACGGCAGCTATATGGCTACACCTTC.

The chain carries TRBV6-6 and TRBJ1-5; TRBD1 is a possible D gene (5 bases). This CDR3 has 14 residues. Germline CDR1 reads MNHNY; CDR2 reads SVGAGI (reference sequence). V shed 5 bases and J shed 2 bases, with 10 bases lying between them. The CDR3 loop reads CASSPGFGNQPQHF. The CDR3 DNA follows: TGTGCCAGCAGTCCAGGGTTTGGCAATCAGCCCCAGCATTTT.

The sample holds a few counts of this clonotype. The chain couples TRBV27 to TRBJ2-7; no reliable D call. The V gene's germline CDR1 is MNHEY and CDR2 SMNVEV (reference sequence). V lost 6 bases and J lost 2, with 17 bases in between. There are 15 residues in the CDR3. CDR3 sequence reads: CASRDRRVPTYEQYF. CDR3 DNA sequence: TGTGCCAGCAGAGATAGGAGAGTCCCCACCTACGAGCAGTACTTC.

The chain uses TRBV28 and TRBJ2-5; maybe TRBD2 (6 bases). Trimming took 3 bases from V and 3 from J, leaving 20 bases between them. CDR1 is MDHEN, CDR2 SYDVKM, per germline. The CDR3 loop spans 17 amino acids. The CDR3 DNA is TGTGCCAGCAGTTTCCTGGGGAGGCGGCCGGGAGAAGAGACCCAGTACTTC. Protein product: CASSFLGRRPGEETQYF.

This clonotype was detected a few times. CDR3: CSAPNAQRGVGEQFF. Written as DNA, the CDR3 is TGCAGTGCCCCGAATGCCCAGCGGGGGGTGGGTGAGCAGTTCTTC. J is TRBJ2-1 and V is TRBV20-1; 9 bases are a match to TRBD2. This CDR3 is built from 15 residues. V dropped 6 bases and J dropped 9; count of bases not matched to a gene: 15. CDR1 DFQATT and CDR2 SNEGSKA come from the germline V gene (reference sequence).

V usage is TRBV11-2 and J usage is TRBJ1-2; D is possibly TRBD1 (6 bases). The CDR3 length is 15 residues. With 5 bases removed from V and 4 bases from J, the gap between germline ends came to 17 bases. The germline CDR1 and CDR2 sequences are SGHAT and FQNNGV. CDR3 protein: CASSVQGGRGYGYTF. Here the CDR3 DNA reads TGTGCCAGCAGCGTCCAAGGGGGAAGGGGCTATGGCTACACCTTC.

As regards this clonotype: One end of the junction does not line up with germline, which may come from a read error. This rearrangement joins TRBV20-1 to TRBJ2-5; TRBD1 is a possible D gene (8 bases). The germline gives CDR1 DFQATT, CDR2 SNEGSKA (reference sequence). This CDR3 contains 15 residues. In nucleotides, the CDR3 is TGCGGTGCTAGAGCCGAGACAGGGGAGGGGGAGGAGCAGTACTTC. This sequence encodes CGARAETGEGEEQYF.

This clonotype showed up just a few times. The rearrangement joins TRBV7-2 to TRBJ2-1; 11 positions match TRBD2. The germline CDR1 and CDR2 sequences are SGHTA and FQGNSA. With V trimmed by 1 base and J by 8 bases, 7 bases remained unmatched. The CDR3 is made up of 16 amino acids. CDR3: CASSLVVTSGSDEQFF. CDR3 nucleotide sequence: TGTGCCAGCAGCTTAGTTGTTACTAGCGGGAGCGATGAGCAGTTCTTC.

The genes are TRBV5-1 and TRBJ2-7; TRBD1 matches at 9 bases. Germline V CDR1 and CDR2: SGHRS, YFSETQ. The trim removed 4 bases at V and 7 bases at J, leaving 6 bases unmatched. CDR3 length: 13 amino acids. CDR3 coding DNA: TGCGCCAGCAGCCGGGGACAGGGCTTTGAGCAGTACTTC. Its translation is CASSRGQGFEQYF.